A single TCR beta chain is shown here with its context. These data are taken from a study of blood T cell repertoires in COVID-19. Overall study: Researchers got acute and convalescent COVID-19 samples from the United States, Italy and Spain.

Trimming at V came to 4 bases and at J to 3 bases, leaving 5 bases not matched to a gene. The germline V gene has CDR1 SGHDT and CDR2 YYEEEE. This CDR3 has 15 residues. Participant age was about 18 to 89 years, and participants resided in 20 to 30 US areas. Measured with immunoSEQ multiplex PCR; TCRdb has only the in-frame clones, and not every one. The table records under 200,000 clones, more than 85% of them present only once. This sequence joins TRBV5-6 and TRBJ2-1, with 9 bases aligning to TRBD1. This TCR came from a woman between 50 and 59 years old who had recovered from COVID-19. Specimen: PBMCs or T cells enriched from blood (not recorded which). Here the CDR3 reads CASSLGTGRYNEQFF. In DNA, the CDR3 is TGTGCCAGCAGCCTTGGGACAGGGCGCTACAATGAGCAGTTCTTC.